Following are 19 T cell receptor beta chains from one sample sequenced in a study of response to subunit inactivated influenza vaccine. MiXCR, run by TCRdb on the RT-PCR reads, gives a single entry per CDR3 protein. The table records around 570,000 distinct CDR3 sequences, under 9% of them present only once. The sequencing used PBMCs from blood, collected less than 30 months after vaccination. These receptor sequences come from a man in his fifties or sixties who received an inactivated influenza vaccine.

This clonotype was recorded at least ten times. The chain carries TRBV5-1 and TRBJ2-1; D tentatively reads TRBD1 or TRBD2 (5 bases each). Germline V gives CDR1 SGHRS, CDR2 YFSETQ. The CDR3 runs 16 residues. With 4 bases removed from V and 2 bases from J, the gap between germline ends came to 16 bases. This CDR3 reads CASSPLLSGPYNEQFF. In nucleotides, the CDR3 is TGCGCCAGCAGCCCTCTCCTTTCGGGACCCTACAATGAGCAGTTCTTC. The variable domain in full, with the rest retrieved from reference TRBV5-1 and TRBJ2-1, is KAGVTQTPRYLIKTRGQQVTLSCSPISGHRSVSWYQQTPGQGLQFLFEYFSETQRNKGNFPGRFSGRQFSNSRSEMNVSTLELGDSALYLCASSPLLSGPYNEQFFGPGTRLTVL.

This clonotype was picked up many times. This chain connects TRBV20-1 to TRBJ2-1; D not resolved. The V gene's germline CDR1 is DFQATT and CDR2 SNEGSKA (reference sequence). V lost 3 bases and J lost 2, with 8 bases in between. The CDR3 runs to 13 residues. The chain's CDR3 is CSARDDPYNEQFF. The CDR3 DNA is TGCAGTGCTAGGGACGATCCCTACAATGAGCAGTTCTTC.

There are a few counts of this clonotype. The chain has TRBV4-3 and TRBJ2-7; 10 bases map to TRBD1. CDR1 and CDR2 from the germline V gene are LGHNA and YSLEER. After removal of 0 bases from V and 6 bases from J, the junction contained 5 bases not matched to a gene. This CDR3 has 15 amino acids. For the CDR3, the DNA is TGCGCCAGCAGCCAAGATCTCGGGACAGGGGTCGAGCAGTACTTC. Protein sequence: CASSQDLGTGVEQYF.

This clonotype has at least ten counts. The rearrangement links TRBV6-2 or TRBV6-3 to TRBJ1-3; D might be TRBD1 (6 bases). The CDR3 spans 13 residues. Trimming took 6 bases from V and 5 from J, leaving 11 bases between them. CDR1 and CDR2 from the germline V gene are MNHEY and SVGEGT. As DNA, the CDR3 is TGTGCCAGCAGATCGACAGGACGAAACACCATATATTTT. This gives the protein CASRSTGRNTIYF.

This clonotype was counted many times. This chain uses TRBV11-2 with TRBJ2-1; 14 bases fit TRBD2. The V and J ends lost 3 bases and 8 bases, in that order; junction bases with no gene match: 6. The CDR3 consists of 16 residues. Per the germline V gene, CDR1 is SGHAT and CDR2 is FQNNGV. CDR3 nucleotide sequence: TGTGCCAGCAGCTTGGCCGGGACTAGCGGGAGCTATGAGCAGTTCTTC. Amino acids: CASSLAGTSGSYEQFF.

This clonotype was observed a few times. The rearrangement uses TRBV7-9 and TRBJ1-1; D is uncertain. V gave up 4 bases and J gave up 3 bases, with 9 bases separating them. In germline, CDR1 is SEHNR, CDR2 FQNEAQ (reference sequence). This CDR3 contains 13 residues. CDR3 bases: TGTGCCAGCAGCTCTATTTTGGACACTGAAGCTTTCTTT. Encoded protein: CASSSILDTEAFF.

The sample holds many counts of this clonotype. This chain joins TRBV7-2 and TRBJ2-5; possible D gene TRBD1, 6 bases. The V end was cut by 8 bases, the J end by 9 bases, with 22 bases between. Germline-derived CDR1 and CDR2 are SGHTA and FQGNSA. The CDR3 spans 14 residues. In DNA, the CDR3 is TGTGCCAGCGTTTTGGGGAAGGGGGAGTGGGCCCAGTACTTC. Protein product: CASVLGKGEWAQYF.

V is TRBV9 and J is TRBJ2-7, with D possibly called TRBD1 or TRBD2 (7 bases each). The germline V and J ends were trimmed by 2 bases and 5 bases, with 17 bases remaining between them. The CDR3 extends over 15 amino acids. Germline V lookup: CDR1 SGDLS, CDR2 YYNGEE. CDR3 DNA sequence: TGTGCCAGCAGCGTGACAGGGAGGGTGGGTGACGAGCAGTACTTC. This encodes CASSVTGRVGDEQYF.

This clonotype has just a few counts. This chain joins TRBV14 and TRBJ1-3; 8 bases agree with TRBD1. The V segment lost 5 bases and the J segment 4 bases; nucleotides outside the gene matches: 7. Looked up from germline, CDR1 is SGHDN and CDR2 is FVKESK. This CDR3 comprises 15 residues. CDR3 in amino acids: CASSARQGRGNTIYF. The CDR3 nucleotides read TGTGCCAGCAGCGCCCGACAGGGGCGCGGAAACACCATATATTTT.

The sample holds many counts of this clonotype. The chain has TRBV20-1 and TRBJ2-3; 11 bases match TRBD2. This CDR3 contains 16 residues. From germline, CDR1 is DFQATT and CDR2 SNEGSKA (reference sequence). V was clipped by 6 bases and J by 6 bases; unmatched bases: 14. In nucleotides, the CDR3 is TGCAGTGCCCGGATGTTACTAGCGGGAGTGGGCGATACGCAGTATTTT. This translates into CSARMLLAGVGDTQYF.

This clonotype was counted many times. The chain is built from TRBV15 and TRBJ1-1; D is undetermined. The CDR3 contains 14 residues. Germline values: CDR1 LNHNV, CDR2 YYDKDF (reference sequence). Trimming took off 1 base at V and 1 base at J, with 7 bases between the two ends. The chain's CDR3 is CATSRGLTNTEAFF. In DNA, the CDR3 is TGTGCCACCAGCAGAGGGCTTACGAACACTGAAGCTTTCTTT.

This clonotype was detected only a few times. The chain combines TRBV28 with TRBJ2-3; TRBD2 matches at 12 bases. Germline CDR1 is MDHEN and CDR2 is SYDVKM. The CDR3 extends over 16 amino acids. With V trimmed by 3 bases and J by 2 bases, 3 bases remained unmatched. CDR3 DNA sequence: TGTGCCAGCAGTTTTTCTAGCGGGGGGGCCACAGATACGCAGTATTTT. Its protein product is CASSFSSGGATDTQYF.

The CDR3 sequence: CASSLVWVGSPLHF. CDR3 bases: TGCGCCAGCAGCTTGGTCTGGGTAGGCTCACCCCTCCACTTT. The V call is TRBV5-1, the J call TRBJ1-6; D call uncertain. Germline V gene sequence: CDR1 SGHRS, CDR2 YFSETQ. The CDR3 extends over 14 amino acids. Trimming left V 0 bases short and J 10 bases short, with 11 bases between.

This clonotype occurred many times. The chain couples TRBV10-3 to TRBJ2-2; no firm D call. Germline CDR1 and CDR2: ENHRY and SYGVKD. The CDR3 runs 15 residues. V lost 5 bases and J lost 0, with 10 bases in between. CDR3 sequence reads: CAISRAGTNTGELFF. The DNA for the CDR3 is TGTGCCATCAGTAGGGCCGGAACGAACACCGGGGAGCTGTTTTTT.

CDR3 sequence: CATDSSGSTDTQYF. CDR3 bases: TGTGCCACCGACAGCTCAGGGTCCACAGATACGCAGTATTTT. This chain connects TRBV2 to TRBJ2-3, with D possibly matching TRBD1 (5 bases). Trimming removed 10 bases at V and 2 bases at J, with 16 bases between. The CDR3 covers 14 residues. Germline V gene sequence: CDR1 SNHLY, CDR2 FYNNEI. The full variable domain, rest sourced from reference TRBV2 and TRBJ2-3, is EPEVTQTPSHQVTQMGQEVILRCVPISNHLYFYWYRQILGQKVEFLVSFYNNEISEKSEIFDDQFSVERPDGSNFTLKIRSTKLEDSAMYFCATDSSGSTDTQYFGPGTRLTVL.

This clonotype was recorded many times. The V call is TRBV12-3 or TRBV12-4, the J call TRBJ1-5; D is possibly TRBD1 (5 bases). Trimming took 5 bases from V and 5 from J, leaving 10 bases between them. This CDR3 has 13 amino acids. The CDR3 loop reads CASSPRGDQPQHF. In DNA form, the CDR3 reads TGTGCCAGCAGTCCAAGGGGAGATCAGCCCCAGCATTTT.

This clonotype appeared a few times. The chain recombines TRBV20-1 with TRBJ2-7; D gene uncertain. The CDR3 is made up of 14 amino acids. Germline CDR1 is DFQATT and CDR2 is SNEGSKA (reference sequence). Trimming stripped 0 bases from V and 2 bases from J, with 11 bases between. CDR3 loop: CSARDLPGTYEQYF. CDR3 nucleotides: TGCAGTGCTAGAGATCTCCCCGGAACCTACGAGCAGTACTTC.

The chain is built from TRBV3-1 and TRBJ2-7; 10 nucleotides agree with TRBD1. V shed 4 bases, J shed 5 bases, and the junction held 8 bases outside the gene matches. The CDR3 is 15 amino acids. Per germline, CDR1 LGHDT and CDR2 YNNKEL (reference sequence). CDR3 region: CASSLTRQGANEQYF. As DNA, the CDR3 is TGTGCCAGCAGCCTAACCCGACAGGGGGCGAACGAGCAGTACTTC.

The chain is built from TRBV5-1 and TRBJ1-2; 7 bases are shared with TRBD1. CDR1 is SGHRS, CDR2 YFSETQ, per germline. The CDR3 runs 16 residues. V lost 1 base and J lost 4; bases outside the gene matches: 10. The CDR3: CASSLTPDRQLYGYTF. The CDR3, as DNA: TGCGCCAGCAGCTTGACCCCGGACAGGCAACTCTATGGCTACACCTTC.